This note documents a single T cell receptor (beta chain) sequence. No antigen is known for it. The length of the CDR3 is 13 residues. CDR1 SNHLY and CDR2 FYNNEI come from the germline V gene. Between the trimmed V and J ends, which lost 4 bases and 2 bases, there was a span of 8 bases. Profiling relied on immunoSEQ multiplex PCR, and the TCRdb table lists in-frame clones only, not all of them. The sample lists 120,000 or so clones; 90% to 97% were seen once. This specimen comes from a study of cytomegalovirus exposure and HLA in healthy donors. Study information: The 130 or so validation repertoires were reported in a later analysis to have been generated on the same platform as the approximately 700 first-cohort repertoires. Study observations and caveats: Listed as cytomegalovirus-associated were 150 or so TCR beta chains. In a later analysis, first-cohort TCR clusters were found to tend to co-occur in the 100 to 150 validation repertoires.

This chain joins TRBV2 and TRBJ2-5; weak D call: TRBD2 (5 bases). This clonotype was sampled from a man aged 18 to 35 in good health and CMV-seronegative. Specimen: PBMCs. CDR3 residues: CASSALGQETQYF. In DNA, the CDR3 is TGTGCCAGCAGTGCACTAGGTCAAGAGACCCAGTACTTC.